This T cell receptor (beta chain) was sequenced in a study of blood T cells in healthy people across ages (dated by TCRdb to about 2015). About the full investigation: In model experiments, template switching captured about one uniquely barcoded TCR beta cDNA molecule for every two T cells. To avoid experimental bias, donors of different ages were distributed randomly across sequencing lanes. The study measured age-related changes in TCR beta repertoire diversity using deep sequencing normalized with unique cDNA molecular identifiers. For two donors (one aged 18 to 30 and one aged 80 or older), the study analyzed two additional independent replicas of 1 million unique cDNA reads from the same blood draw. The donors were divided into four age groups: young (average around 16 years), middle-aged (roughly 42), aged (roughly 66) and long-lived (roughly 88).

This clonotype was recorded a few times. The clone's antigen remains unknown. A much more abundant neighbour one base away suggests this may be a read error. Library generation was performed with 5' RACE. Sequencing instrument: Illumina HiSeq 2500. The second PCR ran for roughly 7 to 11 cycles and used a J-beta primer mix along with a sample-barcoded 5' primer. Each TCR beta cDNA molecule received a unique molecular identifier from a template-switch 5' adaptor carrying 12 random nucleotides. Each sample yielded at least 3 million CDR3-containing paired-end reads. The Mint cDNA synthesis kit, primed by a TRBC-specific oligonucleotide, was used to synthesize first-strand cDNA from all RNA. Following uracil-DNA glycosylase treatment, all cDNA underwent a first 18-cycle PCR with the universal primers M1SS and BC2_uni_R. In the source study's methods: Normalization of each sample was performed by random selection of 1 million high-quality reads, each carrying a distinct molecular identifier. Reads with shared molecular identifiers were discarded instead of being binned into consensus sequences. MiTCR, run with a Q25 quality threshold and the strictest error-elimination algorithm, handled CDR3 identification, clonotype clustering and error correction. Lower-bound total TCR beta diversity was estimated with a nonparametric unseen species model using Euler transformation. The raw public reads went through TCRdb reprocessing: fastp at Q25, MiXCR clone calling, in-frame beta chains kept. Each record represents a unique CDR3 protein, reported with the most common genes and DNA among its rows. The V and J calls follow TCRdb's processing rather than the paper's. For this sample the table gives 850,000 to 950,000 distinct CDR3 sequences, of which under 30% were detected only once. The ten largest clones represent roughly a sixth of the sample.

Donors were 39 systemically healthy Caucasian individuals from Russia aged roughly 6 to 90 years. Ten milliliters of peripheral blood were drawn from each donor into EDTA-treated Vacutainer tubes. Ficoll-Paque density-gradient centrifugation was used to isolate PBMCs, with at least 7 million obtained per sample. Trizol reagent was used to extract total RNA from PBMCs, with at least 6 micrograms per sample. Naive CD45RAhigh/CD27high T cell percentages were measured by flow cytometry on a PBMC aliquot from every donor. Overall results and qualifications from the work: Because profiling used bulk unsorted PBMCs, naive and antigen-experienced compartments could not be compared conclusively. The long-lived group showed more naive CD4+ T cells, fewer expanded clones and increased TCR diversity than the aged group, suggesting age selection. Because the CMV infection status of the donors was unknown, age-related changes in expanded clonotypes may potentially have been confounded. Estimates of total diversity based on one million sequenced T cells were regarded as lower bounds and as underestimates. There was a strong correlation between observed TCR beta diversity and the percentage of naive T cells measured by flow cytometry. Observed TCR beta diversity per million T cells fell roughly linearly with age, and a significant reduction was already apparent by age around 40.

The CDR3 measures 14 amino acids from cysteine to phenylalanine. Just the 42-base CDR3 DNA is kept, in frame starting at base 1. The germline ends are 18 bases apart after V is trimmed by 6 bases and J by 8 bases. From a lookup of the germline V gene, CDR1 and CDR2 are ENHRY and SYGVKD. The sequence is built from TRBV10-3 and TRBJ2-3; tentative D gene TRBD2, with 5 bases matching. Material: blood. The origin of this receptor is a woman older than 75 in good health. The DNA is TGTGCCATCAGGGCCGGGGTGGGCAGAAGTACGCAGTATTTT. Translated, it gives CAIRAGVGRSTQYF.